Included here is one TCR beta chain sequence, with context. Its antigen is not known. Some clones are missing from TCRdb's copy, which holds only in-frame ones; the method was immunoSEQ multiplex PCR. The table includes around 72,000 clones, around 82% detected once. The sample belongs to a study of T cell responses to AZD1222 COVID-19 vaccine. Study-wide points: Baseline testing showed seropositivity in only 6 or 7 AZD1222 recipients. Clonal diversity was possibly underestimated, and the donors were mostly white British, with more females. Every sample of the repertoires postdated the peak T cell response. Unmutated variant regions are reportedly the target of nearly half of TCRs that are spike-specific.

The length of the CDR3 is 12 residues. Trimming removed 2 bases at V and 7 bases at J, with 8 bases between. The starting material was peripheral blood, obtained on day 0 of AZD1222 vaccination. The chain links TRBV12-3 or TRBV12-4 to TRBJ1-2; perhaps TRBD1 as D (6 bases). This receptor was obtained from an adult in good health. CDR3 nucleotides: TGTGCCAGCAGTTTACAGGGGATTGGCTACACCTTC. It codes for CASSLQGIGYTF.